The 18 T cell receptor beta chains below all came from one sample that was sequenced in a study of identical twins. TCRdb re-called the 5' RACE reads with MiXCR, one entry per CDR3 protein. The sample holds fewer than 250,000 distinct CDR3 sequences; less than 9.5% are singletons and the top ten take about 5%. Sequencing was done on a sample of memory (CD45RO+) T cells sorted from blood. All receptors derive from a woman under 30 in good health.

The chain joins TRBV10-1 to TRBJ1-2; a possible D gene is TRBD1 (6 bases). CDR3 size: 13 residues. Trimming removed 3 bases from V and 8 bases from J, with 13 bases in between. Germline values: CDR1 WNHNN, CDR2 SYGVQD (reference sequence). The CDR3 spells CASSEQIGGGYTF. In DNA, the CDR3 is TGCGCCAGCAGTGAACAGATCGGGGGCGGCTACACCTTC.

This clonotype was seen more than once but under ten times. V usage is TRBV12-3 or TRBV12-4 and J usage is TRBJ2-4; D remains ambiguous. This CDR3 region has 11 residues. The V end was cut by 7 bases, the J end by 8 bases, with 9 bases between. The CDR3 loop reads CASKDVDIQYF. As DNA, the CDR3 is TGTGCCAGCAAGGACGTGGACATTCAGTACTTC.

This clonotype has more than one count but fewer than ten. This sequence joins TRBV4-3 and TRBJ1-6; D possibly corresponds to TRBD1 (6 bases). V was trimmed by 4 bases and J by 10 bases, leaving 17 bases between them. Germline lookup yields CDR1 LGHNA and CDR2 YSLEER. The CDR3 is 15 amino acids. The CDR3 nucleotides are TGCGCCAGCAGCCCCCAACAGGGAAGACAGTCACCCCTCCACTTT. This gives the protein CASSPQQGRQSPLHF.

The V and J genes are TRBV30 and TRBJ2-7, with D perhaps matching TRBD1 (5 bases). Trimming stripped 4 bases from V and 0 bases from J, with 10 bases between. The CDR3 has 13 amino acids. Per the germline V gene, CDR1 is GTSNPN and CDR2 is SVGIG (reference sequence). The CDR3: CAWNSQASYEQYF. For the CDR3, the DNA is TGTGCCTGGAATTCACAGGCCTCCTACGAGCAGTACTTC.

Many counts were recorded for this clonotype. The rearrangement uses TRBV5-1 and TRBJ1-2; D gene uncertain. CDR1 is SGHRS, CDR2 YFSETQ, per germline. The CDR3 has 15 residues. V was clipped by 1 base and J by 5 bases, with 15 bases between them. CDR3 bases: TGCGCCAGCAGCTTGAACCCCACTCAACCTTATGGCTACACCTTC. Protein: CASSLNPTQPYGYTF.

The J gene is TRBJ1-3, the V gene TRBV6-6; the D gene is possibly TRBD1 (6 bases). The CDR3 covers 13 residues. Germline assignment: CDR1 MNHNY and CDR2 SVGAGI (reference sequence). Trimming removed 6 bases at V and 11 bases at J, with 17 bases between. CDR3 nucleotide sequence: TGTGCCAGCAGAGGGGGAGGAGACCGGCCCATATATTTT. This gives the protein CASRGGGDRPIYF.

This clonotype was counted ten times or more. The chain joins TRBV4-1 to TRBJ1-1, with TRBD1 as a possible D gene (5 bases). Germline assignment: CDR1 MGHRA and CDR2 YSYEKL. The CDR3 is 14 residues long. Deletions cut 4 bases from V and 2 bases from J, with 11 bases between. As DNA, the CDR3 is TGCGCCAGCAGCCGGGACTTGGGTAACACTGAAGCTTTCTTT. Translating gives CASSRDLGNTEAFF.

This chain links TRBV7-9 with TRBJ2-7; the match to TRBD1 covers 8 bases. This CDR3 region has 14 residues. The J segment lost 2 bases and the V segment lost 4 bases, leaving 4 bases of the junction unmatched. Germline lookup yields CDR1 SEHNR and CDR2 FQNEAQ (reference sequence). The DNA for the CDR3 is TGTGCCAGCAGCTCGACAGGGGCCCCCTACGAGCAGTACTTC. Translation: CASSSTGAPYEQYF.

The gene calls are TRBV5-1 and TRBJ2-5; TRBD2 aligns across 12 bases. V dropped 4 bases and J dropped 3; count of bases not matched to a gene: 16. The length of the CDR3 is 19 residues. Germline CDR1 is SGHRS and CDR2 is YFSETQ. The CDR3 loop reads CASSPATSGGPEGKETQYF. The CDR3 nucleotides read TGCGCCAGCAGCCCGGCGACTAGCGGGGGCCCCGAGGGAAAAGAGACCCAGTACTTC.

This clonotype appeared a few times. This chain connects TRBV3-1 to TRBJ2-1; D might be TRBD1 or TRBD2, each matching 5 bases. The CDR3 sequence is 14 residues long. V was clipped by 0 bases and J by 8 bases, with 11 bases between them. CDR1 is LGHDT and CDR2 is YNNKEL in the germline V gene (reference sequence). The chain's CDR3 is CASSQESWDHEQFF. The CDR3 DNA reads as TGTGCCAGCAGCCAAGAGAGCTGGGACCATGAGCAGTTCTTC.

The chain has TRBV23-1 and TRBJ2-5, with D hard to call. TRBV23-1 counts as an open reading frame of uncertain function. The CDR3 is made up of 12 amino acids. V was trimmed by 6 bases and J by 5 bases, leaving 10 bases between them. CDR3 nucleotides: TGCGCCAGCAGATTAAAAGGGGAGACCCAGTACTTC. Protein product: CASRLKGETQYF.

There are a few counts of this clonotype. The V and J genes are TRBV5-1 and TRBJ2-7; TRBD2 matches 12 bases. J lost 4 bases, V lost 3 bases, and 5 bases had no gene match. Germline V gene lookup returns CDR1 SGHRS and CDR2 YFSETQ. The CDR3 consists of 15 residues. CDR3 in DNA: TGCGCCAGCAGCTCCGGGACTAGCGGGTCATACGAGCAGTACTTC. Encoded protein: CASSSGTSGSYEQYF.

This clonotype was observed a handful of times. The V gene is TRBV5-1, the J gene TRBJ2-3; D may be TRBD2 (6 bases). Trimming took off 3 bases at V and 7 bases at J, with 9 bases between the two ends. Germline loops: CDR1 SGHRS, CDR2 YFSETQ. This CDR3 spans 12 amino acids. Written as DNA, the CDR3 is TGCGCCAGCAGCTCACTAGCACATACGCAGTATTTT. Protein: CASSSLAHTQYF. Supplemented by reference TRBV5-1 and TRBJ2-3, the full variable domain reads KAGVTQTPRYLIKTRGQQVTLSCSPISGHRSVSWYQQTPGQGLQFLFEYFSETQRNKGNFPGRFSGRQFSNSRSEMNVSTLELGDSALYLCASSSLAHTQYFGPGTRLTVL.

This chain connects TRBV7-8 to TRBJ1-4, with unresolved D. The V and J ends lost 1 base and 11 bases respectively, with 11 bases between them. The CDR3 runs to 13 residues. CDR1 SGHVS and CDR2 FQNEAQ come from the germline V gene. The CDR3 DNA reads as TGTGCCAGCAGCTTAGTCAATCTCGGGAAACTGTTTTTT. Protein sequence: CASSLVNLGKLFF.

At least ten counts were recorded for this clonotype. V and J are TRBV7-3 and TRBJ2-3; D is unclear. V shed 5 bases and J shed 7 bases, with 16 bases lying between them. Germline V CDR1 and CDR2: SGHTA, FQGTGA. CDR3 length equals 14 residues. The chain's CDR3 is CASSAGPQQNTQYF. The CDR3, as DNA: TGTGCCAGCAGCGCCGGGCCCCAACAAAATACGCAGTATTTT.

The chain employs TRBV11-2 and TRBJ2-7; D unresolved. Trimming removed 0 bases at V and 3 bases at J, with 6 bases between. CDR3 length: 13 residues. Germline values: CDR1 SGHAT, CDR2 FQNNGV. Here the CDR3 reads CASSLDVRYEQYF. The CDR3, as DNA: TGTGCCAGCAGCTTAGATGTCCGCTACGAGCAGTACTTC.

This clonotype has a handful of counts. The junction and the germline gene differ at one end; a read error may be behind it. The rearrangement uses TRBV20-1 and TRBJ2-7, with 9 nucleotides matching TRBD1. CDR3 size: 16 residues. CDR1 is DFQATT, CDR2 SNEGSKA, per germline (reference sequence). In DNA form, the CDR3 reads TGCAGTGCCCAGCAGAGACAGGGGGTTACCCACTACGGGCAGTACTTC. Its translation: CSAQQRQGVTHYGQYF.

This clonotype showed up just a few times. The J gene is TRBJ1-6, the V gene TRBV12-3 or TRBV12-4, with TRBD1 matching over 8 bases. V dropped 5 bases and J dropped 6; count of bases not matched to a gene: 6. The CDR3 covers 15 residues. The CDR3 region is CASSLTGETNSPLHF. CDR3 nucleotide sequence: TGTGCCAGCAGTCTGACAGGGGAGACTAATTCACCCCTCCACTTT.